The 27 T cell receptor beta chains given below trace back to one sample, sequenced in a study of memory CD4+ T cells and cytomegalovirus serostatus. Single viable CD3+CD4+CD8-CD45RO+ cells were sorted as the memory CD4+ T cells. Libraries were prepared by immunoSEQ multiplex PCR; TCRdb keeps only in-frame clonotypes and omits some of them. The sample records over 75,000 clones, around 80% being singletons. Sequenced material: memory CD4+ T cells from blood. The receptors shown here come from an adult in good health and CMV-seropositive.

The CDR3 loop is CASSPPSVYNEKLFF. DNA for the CDR3: TGTGCCAGCAGTCCCCCCTCCGTGTATAATGAAAAACTGTTTTTT. V gene TRBV28 combines with J gene TRBJ1-4; the D is unclear. V dropped 5 bases and J dropped 4 bases, with 14 bases sitting between them. Germline V gene sequence: CDR1 MDHEN, CDR2 SYDVKM. CDR3 length: 15 amino acids. Drawing the rest from reference TRBV28 and TRBJ1-4, the complete variable domain is DVKVTQSSRYLVKRTGEKVFLECVQDMDHENMFWYRQDPGLGLRLIYFSYDVKMKEKGDIPEGYSVSREKKERFSLILESASTNQTSMYLCASSPPSVYNEKLFFGSGTQLSVL.

The CDR3 here is CASSLVGRGDIQYF. In DNA, the CDR3 is TGCGCCAGCAGCTTGGTTGGGAGAGGAGACATTCAGTACTTC. This rearrangement joins TRBV5-1 to TRBJ2-4, with D possibly being TRBD2 (5 bases). There are 14 residues in the CDR3. V was clipped by 0 bases and J by 8 bases, with 12 bases between them. Looked up from germline, CDR1 is SGHRS and CDR2 is YFSETQ.

The V gene is TRBV6-6, the J gene TRBJ1-2, with no clear D. The CDR3 runs 14 residues. CDR1 is MNHNY, CDR2 SVGAGI, per germline (reference sequence). V was cut by 2 bases and J by 2 bases, with 9 bases left in between. CDR3 region: CASSYVRRNYGYTF. CDR3 in DNA: TGTGCCAGCAGTTACGTTCGTAGGAACTATGGCTACACCTTC.

CDR3 bases: TGTGCCAGCAGCATCCAGGGTCGCGAGACCCAGTACTTC. It translates to CASSIQGRETQYF. The chain combines TRBV7-3 with TRBJ2-5, with D perhaps matching TRBD1 (5 bases). There are 13 residues in the CDR3. Germline V lookup: CDR1 SGHTA, CDR2 FQGTGA. V dropped 5 bases and J dropped 5 bases, with 12 bases sitting between them. The variable domain in full, completed from reference TRBV7-3 and TRBJ2-5, reads GAGVSQTPSNKVTEKGKYVELRCDPISGHTALYWYRQSLGQGPEFLIYFQGTGAADDSGLPNDRFFAVRPEGSVSTLKIQRTERGDSAVYLCASSIQGRETQYFGPGTRLLVL.

The chain links TRBV6-1 to TRBJ1-5; 8 positions match TRBD1. Unmatched junction bases numbered 6, after V lost 9 bases and J lost 2 bases. CDR3 length: 14 residues. Germline CDR1 MNHNS, CDR2 SASEGT. The CDR3, as DNA: TGTGCCAGTATGGGACAGGACGGCAATCAGCCCCAGCATTTT. It specifies CASMGQDGNQPQHF.

Note on this clone: Within the sample, other DNA sequences also encode this same CDR3. V usage is TRBV5-1 and J usage is TRBJ2-5; 7 positions match TRBD1. Germline CDR1 SGHRS, CDR2 YFSETQ. The CDR3 consists of 14 residues. The V gene end was trimmed by 0 bases and the J gene end by 1 base; junction bases not matched to a gene: 0. The CDR3 region is CASSLAGGQETQYF. Written as DNA, the CDR3 is TGCGCCAGCAGCTTGGCAGGGGGCCAAGAGACCCAGTACTTC.

In this sample, this clone turned up a few times. The V gene is TRBV2, the J gene TRBJ1-1; no definite D call. V lost 3 bases and J lost 3, with 8 bases in between. This CDR3 region has 13 residues. Germline lookup yields CDR1 SNHLY and CDR2 FYNNEI. The CDR3 DNA reads TGTGCCAGCAGTGATAGTTGGTACACTGAAGCTTTCTTT. This translates into CASSDSWYTEAFF.

Only a few counts were recorded for this clone. The chain links TRBV5-5 to TRBJ2-1, with 14 bases fitting TRBD2. The germline V gene has CDR1 SGHKS and CDR2 YYEKEE (reference sequence). The CDR3 extends over 16 amino acids. V dropped 4 bases and J dropped 8; count of bases not matched to a gene: 8. The CDR3 bases are TGTGCCAGCAGCCTCGGAGGGACTAGCGGGAGTTATGAGCAGTTCTTC. Translation gives CASSLGGTSGSYEQFF.

This chain joins TRBV28 and TRBJ1-1; no clear D. CDR1 is MDHEN, CDR2 SYDVKM, per germline. Trimming pared 5 bases from V and 0 bases from J, leaving 7 bases between. CDR3 length: 13 residues. The CDR3 loop is CASSRSVNTEAFF. The DNA for the CDR3 is TGTGCCAGCAGTAGGTCGGTGAACACTGAAGCTTTCTTT.

In its sample, this clone ranks as medium-sized (0.01 to 0.1%). The V and J genes are TRBV18 and TRBJ1-1, with 7 bases that match TRBD1. J gave up 0 bases and V 8 bases, and 3 bases lay outside the gene matches. Germline CDR1 is KGHSH and CDR2 is LQKENI. The CDR3 is made up of 13 amino acids. CDR3 sequence: CASLGQMNTEAFF. The CDR3 bases are TGTGCCAGCCTGGGACAGATGAACACTGAAGCTTTCTTT.

The chain combines TRBV2 with TRBJ1-4, with a tentative D call TRBD1 (6 bases). CDR3 length equals 14 residues. The ends were cut back, 7 bases at V and 4 bases at J, with 13 bases in the middle. Germline V gene sequence: CDR1 SNHLY, CDR2 FYNNEI. CDR3 amino acids: CASTRGLGNEKLFF. The CDR3 DNA reads TGTGCCAGCACGCGGGGGCTGGGTAATGAAAAACTGTTTTTT.

This chain uses TRBV29-1 with TRBJ2-3; D not certain. V was shortened by 2 bases and J by 0 bases, with 6 bases between the two germline ends. CDR1 is SQVTM, CDR2 ANQGSEA, per germline. This CDR3 comprises 13 residues. This chain's CDR3 is CSVETISTDTQYF. CDR3 sequence (DNA): TGCAGCGTTGAAACCATAAGCACAGATACGCAGTATTTT.

The chain couples TRBV28 to TRBJ2-7; 10 positions match TRBD2. The CDR3 consists of 15 residues. V lost 6 bases and J lost 5; bases outside the gene matches: 10. CDR1 and CDR2 (germline): MDHEN, SYDVKM. For the CDR3, the DNA is TGTGCCAGCAGCCTACCCCTAGCGGGAGTGAACGAGCAGTACTTC. It translates to CASSLPLAGVNEQYF.

This chain joins TRBV6-5 and TRBJ1-2, with D hard to call. Germline V gene sequence: CDR1 MNHEY, CDR2 SVGAGI. Trimming removed 4 bases at V and 8 bases at J, with 20 bases between. The CDR3 has 15 residues. CDR3 sequence: CASSSIQVTRTGYTF. In nucleotides, the CDR3 is TGTGCCAGCAGTTCCATACAAGTCACCAGGACGGGCTACACCTTC.

The chain carries TRBV5-1 and TRBJ2-7; TRBD1 matches at 7 bases. Losses at the gene ends were 1 base for V and 1 base for J; bases not matched to a gene: 5. CDR3 size: 15 residues. The germline gives CDR1 SGHRS, CDR2 YFSETQ. The CDR3 loop reads CASSLFPGQSYEQYF. The CDR3 DNA reads TGCGCCAGCAGCTTGTTTCCGGGACAGTCCTACGAGCAGTACTTC. Variable domain in full (rest from reference TRBV5-1 and TRBJ2-7): KAGVTQTPRYLIKTRGQQVTLSCSPISGHRSVSWYQQTPGQGLQFLFEYFSETQRNKGNFPGRFSGRQFSNSRSEMNVSTLELGDSALYLCASSLFPGQSYEQYFGPGTRLTVT.

The rearrangement joins TRBV2 to TRBJ2-7; 10 nucleotides align to TRBD2. Losses at the gene ends were 3 bases for V and 3 bases for J; bases not matched to a gene: 8. CDR3 length: 16 amino acids. Looked up from germline, CDR1 is SNHLY and CDR2 is FYNNEI. In DNA form, the CDR3 reads TGTGCCAGCAGTGAGGGGCTAGCGGGGGATTACTACGAGCAGTACTTC. This encodes CASSEGLAGDYYEQYF.

The J gene is TRBJ2-3, the V gene TRBV28; unclear D gene. Trimming pared 4 bases from V and 2 bases from J, leaving 25 bases between. The CDR3 covers 19 residues. Per germline, CDR1 MDHEN and CDR2 SYDVKM. CDR3 DNA sequence: TGTGCCAGCAGTTCTTTAACCCCGGGTAGCTCTTCTCTCACAGATACGCAGTATTTT. Translated, it gives CASSSLTPGSSSLTDTQYF.

The CDR3 region has the DNA TGTGCCTGGGTAGGGGGAGCCCGAGCCTACGAGCAGTACTTC. This codes for CAWVGGARAYEQYF. This sequence joins TRBV30 and TRBJ2-7, with D maybe TRBD1 (6 bases). Germline V lookup: CDR1 GTSNPN, CDR2 SVGIG (reference sequence). This CDR3 is built from 14 residues. V lost 5 bases to trimming and J lost 2 bases, with 16 bases between them.

The V and J genes are TRBV5-5 and TRBJ2-5, with TRBD2 matching over 12 bases. From germline, CDR1 is SGHKS and CDR2 YYEKEE (reference sequence). The CDR3 extends over 16 amino acids. V gave up 0 bases and J gave up 4 bases; unmatched junction bases: 4. CDR3 sequence: CASSLVLAGGGETQYF. Here the CDR3 DNA reads TGTGCCAGCAGCTTGGTCCTAGCGGGAGGGGGAGAGACCCAGTACTTC. The full variable domain, completed using reference TRBV5-5 and TRBJ2-5, is DAGVTQSPTHLIKTRGQQVTLRCSPISGHKSVSWYQQVLGQGPQFIFQYYEKEERGRGNFPDRFSARQFPNYSSELNVNALLLGDSALYLCASSLVLAGGGETQYFGPGTRLLVL.

CDR3 sequence (DNA): TGTGCCAGCAGCGGAAGGGGAGCCCCAGTGGGGGAGCAGTACTTC. Its translation: CASSGRGAPVGEQYF. The chain is built from TRBV4-2 and TRBJ2-7; perhaps D is TRBD1 or TRBD2 (5 bases each). CDR1 is LGHNA, CDR2 YNFKEQ, per germline. Trimming stripped 5 bases from V and 7 bases from J, with 21 bases between. This CDR3 is built from 15 residues.

V usage is TRBV9 and J usage is TRBJ2-2; 8 bases map to TRBD1. Germline CDR1 is SGDLS and CDR2 is YYNGEE. The trim removed 0 bases at V and 7 bases at J, leaving 8 bases unmatched. The CDR3 is 16 residues long. This chain's CDR3 is CASSVDGRGRSGELFF. The DNA for the CDR3 is TGTGCCAGCAGCGTAGACGGCAGGGGGCGAAGCGGGGAGCTGTTTTTT.

The chain has TRBV11-2 and TRBJ2-5, with D possibly matching TRBD1 (5 bases). CDR3 length: 14 residues. In germline, CDR1 is SGHAT, CDR2 FQNNGV. The ends were cut back, 8 bases at V and 4 bases at J, with 17 bases in the middle. Written as DNA, the CDR3 is TGTGCCAGCCAGCTAAACAGGAAAGGAGAGACCCAGTACTTC. It translates to CASQLNRKGETQYF.

The gene calls are TRBV5-4 and TRBJ1-2; 7 bases agree with TRBD1. Trimming removed 1 base from V and 2 bases from J; junction bases left unmatched: 2. The CDR3 runs to 14 residues. Looked up from germline, CDR1 is SGHNT and CDR2 is YYREEE (reference sequence). CDR3 residues: CASSLMTGNYGYTF. As DNA, the CDR3 is TGTGCCAGCAGCTTGATGACAGGGAACTATGGCTACACCTTC. The full variable domain, completed using reference TRBV5-4 and TRBJ1-2, is ETGVTQSPTHLIKTRGQQVTLRCSSQSGHNTVSWYQQALGQGPQFIFQYYREEENGRGNFPPRFSGLQFPNYSSELNVNALELDDSALYLCASSLMTGNYGYTFGSGTRLTVV.

The V gene is TRBV28, the J gene TRBJ2-5; D gene ambiguous. The germline V gene has CDR1 MDHEN and CDR2 SYDVKM. This CDR3 is 16 amino acids long. V lost 2 bases to trimming and J lost 4 bases, with 17 bases between them. The CDR3, as DNA: TGTGCCAGCAGTTTACACCGGGCCCTCCCCGGAGAGACCCAGTACTTC. It translates to CASSLHRALPGETQYF.

The CDR3 region is CASSAFADSNQPQHF. The CDR3 DNA reads as TGTGCCAGCAGTGCCTTCGCGGATAGCAATCAGCCCCAGCATTTT. V gene TRBV6-1 combines with J gene TRBJ1-5; D not resolved. CDR1 is MNHNS and CDR2 is SASEGT in the germline V gene. The CDR3 runs 15 residues. V lost 4 bases, J lost 0 bases, and 10 bases lay in between.

The chain has TRBV5-1 and TRBJ2-1; 15 nucleotides agree with TRBD2. V lost 4 bases, J lost 10 bases, and 9 bases stayed unmatched. CDR3 length: 16 amino acids. CDR1 SGHRS and CDR2 YFSETQ come from the germline V gene. The CDR3 is CASSTGGLAGGQEQFF. The CDR3 DNA follows: TGCGCCAGCAGCACGGGGGGACTAGCGGGAGGTCAGGAGCAGTTCTTC.

The chain has TRBV13 and TRBJ1-2; 11 bases line up with TRBD1. The germline CDR1 and CDR2 sequences are PRHDT and FYEKMQ (reference sequence). Unmatched junction bases numbered 5, after V lost 5 bases and J lost 3 bases. This CDR3 region has 15 residues. The CDR3 nucleotides read TGTGCCAGCAGCAAAAGGGACAGGGGGGACTATGGCTACACCTTC. This encodes CASSKRDRGDYGYTF.